The 13 T cell receptor beta chains presented below share a single source sample, sequenced in a study of response to subunit inactivated influenza vaccine. Using its own MiXCR run on the RT-PCR reads, TCRdb lists one record per CDR3 protein. This table holds around 490,000 distinct CDR3 sequences, roughly 8.2% found once. The source material was PBMCs from blood, sampled about 23 months after vaccination. The source of these receptors is a man aged 50-75 years who received an inactivated influenza vaccine.

This clonotype has a handful of counts. V usage is TRBV12-3 or TRBV12-4 and J usage is TRBJ2-7; the match to TRBD1 covers 8 bases. This CDR3 spans 14 amino acids. The junction had 9 bases not matched to a gene; V was cut back by 6 bases and J by 5 bases. The CDR3: CASRGTGLNDEQYF. CDR3 bases: TGTGCCAGCAGAGGGACAGGTCTAAACGACGAGCAGTACTTC.

Only a few counts were recorded for this clonotype. V usage is TRBV2 and J usage is TRBJ2-2; D is ambiguous. The CDR3 spans 14 residues. Germline V gives CDR1 SNHLY, CDR2 FYNNEI. Trimming removed 8 bases at V and 0 bases at J, with 10 bases between. The CDR3, as DNA: TGTGCCAGCGTCGGGCAGGCGAACACCGGGGAGCTGTTTTTT. Encoded protein: CASVGQANTGELFF.

This clonotype was detected a few times. V and J are TRBV6-1 and TRBJ1-1; D perhaps matches TRBD1 (5 bases). The CDR3 has 12 residues. V lost 3 bases to trimming and J lost 8 bases, with 10 bases between them. CDR1 is MNHNS, CDR2 SASEGT, per germline. The CDR3 loop reads CASSEGRAEAFF. The CDR3 DNA sequence: TGTGCCAGCAGTGAGGGCAGGGCAGAAGCTTTCTTT.

The rearrangement joins TRBV29-1 to TRBJ1-1, with D perhaps matching TRBD1 (5 bases). This CDR3 region has 13 residues. Germline loops: CDR1 SQVTM, CDR2 ANQGSEA. The ends were cut back, 6 bases at V and 5 bases at J, with 16 bases in the middle. The CDR3 nucleotides read TGCAGCGTGAGAAGGGACCCCTCGACTGAAGCTTTCTTT. It translates to CSVRRDPSTEAFF.

This clonotype was observed a handful of times. The chain uses TRBV7-2 and TRBJ2-7; D might be TRBD1 (5 bases). V was pared by 1 base and J by 2 bases, with 12 bases between. This CDR3 region has 15 residues. CDR1 is SGHTA, CDR2 FQGNSA, per germline. The DNA of the CDR3 is TGTGCCAGCAGCTTAGACGAAGGGGTCACCTACGAGCAGTACTTC. This sequence encodes CASSLDEGVTYEQYF.

This clonotype was counted at least ten times. The chain is built from TRBV24-1 and TRBJ1-1; D perhaps matches TRBD1 (5 bases). Germline CDR1 reads KGHDR; CDR2 reads SFDVKD. The CDR3 sequence is 15 residues long. V was cut by 0 bases and J by 0 bases, with 7 bases left in between. CDR3 DNA: TGTGCCACCAGTGATTTGCCGGGGGTGAACACTGAAGCTTTCTTT. This sequence encodes CATSDLPGVNTEAFF.

The V and J genes are TRBV5-6 and TRBJ1-6; the match to TRBD1 covers 7 bases. Germline CDR1 reads SGHDT; CDR2 reads YYEEEE. The CDR3 has 16 residues. The V gene end was trimmed by 2 bases and the J gene end by 6 bases; junction bases not matched to a gene: 8. Written as DNA, the CDR3 is TGTGCCAGCAGCTTTCGAGGGGGCCGCGGTAATTCACCCCTCCACTTT. This translates into CASSFRGGRGNSPLHF.

This clonotype has ten or more counts. The CDR3 here is CASSLASGYNEQFF. CDR3 coding DNA: TGTGCCAGCAGTCTCGCTAGCGGGTACAATGAGCAGTTCTTC. The rearrangement links TRBV7-9 to TRBJ2-1, with TRBD2 matching over 8 bases. This CDR3 has 14 amino acids. The V and J ends lost 6 bases and 4 bases, in that order; junction bases with no gene match: 5. Per the germline V gene, CDR1 is SEHNR and CDR2 is FQNEAQ (reference sequence).

The V gene is TRBV4-3, the J gene TRBJ1-2; D is uncertain. V lost 4 bases and J 4 bases, leaving 22 bases between the germline ends. CDR1 LGHNA and CDR2 YSLEER come from the germline V gene. This CDR3 region has 17 residues. The CDR3 nucleotides are TGCGCCAGCAGCCGACTTGGGAGCGAGCTGAGTGGCTATGGCTACACCTTC. This gives the protein CASSRLGSELSGYGYTF.

This clonotype appeared many times. The rearrangement uses TRBV12-3 or TRBV12-4 and TRBJ2-5; 8 positions agree with TRBD1. This CDR3 has 14 amino acids. The ends lost 6 bases at V and 5 bases at J; junction bases unmatched: 8. Here the CDR3 DNA reads TGTGCCAGCAGCAAAAGGACAGGGCGGGAGACCCAGTACTTC. This encodes CASSKRTGRETQYF.

DNA of the CDR3: TGTGCCAGCAGTTATTTGGGGGATGGTGGCTACACCTTC. Its translation is CASSYLGDGGYTF. The rearrangement links TRBV6-2 or TRBV6-3 to TRBJ1-2, with D tentatively TRBD1 (5 bases). Deletions cut 3 bases from V and 7 bases from J, with 12 bases between. The CDR3 consists of 13 residues. In germline, CDR1 is MNHEY, CDR2 SVGEGT.

The rearrangement links TRBV4-1 to TRBJ1-1, with a weak D call TRBD1 (6 bases). CDR1 MGHRA and CDR2 YSYEKL come from the germline V gene. The V end lost 0 bases, the J end lost 6 bases, and 17 bases lay between the germline ends. This CDR3 comprises 16 residues. The CDR3 loop is CASSQDERGVASEAFF. CDR3 DNA: TGCGCCAGCAGCCAAGATGAAAGGGGGGTCGCCTCTGAAGCTTTCTTT.

The chain combines TRBV7-9 with TRBJ2-1; tentatively, D is TRBD1 (6 bases). Germline-derived CDR1 and CDR2 are SEHNR and FQNEAQ (reference sequence). CDR3 size: 13 residues. Trimming removed 11 bases at V and 0 bases at J, with 11 bases between. CDR3: CAVTGTSYNEQFF. The DNA of the CDR3 is TGTGCCGTCACAGGGACCTCCTACAATGAGCAGTTCTTC.